The TCR beta chain under discussion was sequenced for a study of cytomegalovirus exposure and HLA in healthy donors. Findings of the study overall: In a later analysis, TCR beta V- and J-gene trimming showed a link to a missense DCLRE1C variant. Analyses of presence/absence relied on an assumption of roughly uniform sequencing depth across donors.

Comment on this clone: Its antigen is not identified.

The CDR3 length is 19 residues. Looked up from germline, CDR1 is LNHDA and CDR2 is SQIVND (reference sequence). V was trimmed by 5 bases and J by 0 bases, leaving 22 bases between them. The PCR had 60 Vbeta and 13 Jbeta primers. The repertoire was sequenced with immunoSEQ multiplex PCR; TCRdb's copy has only in-frame clones and lacks some. This table holds over 110,000 clones, around 78% found once. The origin of this receptor is a woman in her thirties or forties in good health and CMV-seropositive. Input material: PBMCs. J is TRBJ1-4 and V is TRBV19; D is perhaps TRBD1 (5 bases). This CDR3 reads CASSRYPPTVVATNEKLFF. The CDR3 region has the DNA TGTGCCAGTAGTCGATACCCGCCGACAGTTGTTGCAACTAATGAAAAACTGTTTTTT. The full variable domain, with the rest looked up from reference TRBV19 and TRBJ1-4, is DGGITQSPKYLFRKEGQNVTLSCEQNLNHDAMYWYRQDPGQGLRLIYYSQIVNDFQKGDIAEGYSVSREKKESFPLTVTSAQKNPTAFYLCASSRYPPTVVATNEKLFFGSGTQLSVL.